The T cell receptor beta chain under discussion was sequenced for a study of shared T cell receptors in the human thymus. Clones were read by immunoSEQ multiplex PCR, and TCRdb kept only the in-frame ones, dropping some. Of roughly 700,000 clones listed, roughly 88% were seen once; the top ten hold 0.01%. Trimming pared 9 bases from V and 4 bases from J, leaving 18 bases between. Germline-derived CDR1 and CDR2 are LNHDA and SQIVND (reference sequence). CDR3 size: 14 residues. These data also featured in a second study, about human thymus T cells. That publication notes: Thymus pieces cut out during corrective heart surgery were the tissue that was used. Use of V and J genes seemed skewed within the thymic and blood repertoires. Unrelated individuals reportedly shared highly overlapping thymic TCR repertoires.

The clonotype was recovered from a boy under three years old with a congenital heart defect. The sample was thymocytes. This rearrangement joins TRBV19 to TRBJ2-5; D is perhaps TRBD1 (5 bases). CDR3 loop: CASSGFRGPETQYF. CDR3 coding DNA: TGTGCCAGCTCAGGGTTTAGGGGTCCAGAGACCCAGTACTTC.